This T cell receptor beta chain was identified during a study of cytomegalovirus exposure and HLA in healthy donors. The PCR employed 60 Vbeta primers together with 13 Jbeta primers. Some clones are missing from TCRdb's copy, which holds only in-frame ones; the method was immunoSEQ multiplex PCR. The repertoire holds around 270,000 clones, with under 90% as singletons. This receptor was identified in a girl aged 2 to 10 in good health and CMV-seronegative. The specimen sequenced was PBMCs.

The CDR3 DNA follows: TGCGCCAGCAGCGTCGGGAAGGGAGGGGTTGTCGATGGCTACACCTTC. As protein: CASSVGKGGVVDGYTF. This chain links TRBV5-1 with TRBJ1-2; D is possibly TRBD1 (5 bases). V was shortened by 4 bases and J by 6 bases, with 22 bases between the two germline ends. This CDR3 spans 16 amino acids. The germline V gene encodes CDR1 SGHRS and CDR2 YFSETQ.